This is a list of T cell receptor beta chains from one sample in a study of human T cells and chemical hapten exposure. From the RACE reads, TCRdb called clonotypes with MiXCR, one entry per CDR3 protein. Among over 60,000 distinct CDR3 sequences listed, around a tenth were seen once. This specimen consisted of whole blood, obtained in connection with sensitization to the hapten diphenylcyclopropenone (DPC). These receptors all stem from a woman aged 45-59 years with alopecia areata. Some clones in this sample may be carry-over from other donors' samples. The CDR3 runs from the conserved cysteine through the conserved F or W. The D gene is left open where the match is weak. Clone size is given for some rows only: seen once, a few or many times, or a class if the clone is expanded.

>TRBJ2-3|TRBV20-1|many|NA
TGCAGTGCTAGAGGCGTGGATACGCAGTATTTT
CSARGVDTQYF
>TRBJ2-3|TRBV2|NA|TRBD2
TGTGCCAGCAGACTAGCGGGAGGGCCCGGTAGAACAGATACGCAGTATTTT
CASRLAGGPGRTDTQYF
>TRBJ1-4|TRBV5-1|many|TRBD1
TGCGCCAGCAGCCCTTGGGACAGCGAGAAACTGTTTTTT
CASSPWDSEKLFF
>TRBJ2-3|TRBV20-1|NA|TRBD2
TGCAGTGCTAGAGATCTACTAGCGGGAGGGCCCGATACGCAGTATTTT
CSARDLLAGGPDTQYF
>TRBJ2-4|TRBV28|NA|NA
TGTGCCAGCAGTTTTGACGGGGCCAAAAACATTCAGTACTTC
CASSFDGAKNIQYF
>TRBJ1-2|TRBV29-1|NA|NA
TGCAGCGTTGATAGTGGAGACTATGGCTACACCTTC
CSVDSGDYGYTF
>TRBJ2-2|TRBV7-9|NA|NA
TGTGCCAGCAGCTTAGAAAACGGGGAGCTGTTTTTT
CASSLENGELFF
>TRBJ1-2|TRBV21-1|many|NA
TGTGCCAGCAGCAGCTGCAGGGGAGCTAACTATGGCTACACCTTC
CASSSCRGANYGYTF
>TRBJ2-7|TRBV9|NA|TRBD2
TGTGCCAGCAGCGTAGGGGCGGGGGCCTACGAGCAGTACTTC
CASSVGAGAYEQYF
>TRBJ2-1|TRBV25-1|many|TRBD2
TGTGCCAGCGGGATCGAAAATATAGCGGGAGGGCAGTTCTTC
CASGIENIAGGQFF
>TRBJ2-7|TRBV29-1|many|NA
TGCAGCGTTGAAGAGGCGAGAGGCGGGGAGCAGTACTTC
CSVEEARGGEQYF
>TRBJ2-7|TRBV2|many|NA
TGTGCCACCGGGGCGACGCGGGAGCAGTACTTC
CATGATREQYF
>TRBJ1-4|TRBV18|many|NA
TGTGCCAGCTCACCACTCGGCCAGGGGAGTGAAAAACTGTTTTTT
CASSPLGQGSEKLFF
>TRBJ1-1|TRBV29-1|few|NA
TGCAGCGTTGAGATGTACGGTTTAAGGAACACTGAAGCTTTCTTT
CSVEMYGLRNTEAFF
>TRBJ1-1|TRBV6-6|many|TRBD1
TGTGCCAGCAGTACAGGGGGCCCCATGAACACTGAAGCTTTCTTT
CASSTGGPMNTEAFF
>TRBJ2-1|TRBV11-3|NA|NA
TGTGCCAGCAGGGGTAACAATGAGCAGTTCTTC
CASRGNNEQFF
>TRBJ2-1|TRBV30|few|TRBD2
TGTGCCTTCGAAGCGGGAGTTATTTACAATGAGCAGTTCTTC
CAFEAGVIYNEQFF
>TRBJ2-4|TRBV11-3|NA|NA
TGTGCCAGCAGCTTAGGGCAGTCTTCTATTCAGTACTTC
CASSLGQSSIQYF
>TRBJ2-7|TRBV29-1|few|TRBD1
TGCAGCGTTGTCCTGGGACAGTCTGGCTACGAGCAGTACTTC
CSVVLGQSGYEQYF
>TRBJ1-6|TRBV3-1|NA|NA
TGTGCCAGCAGCCAAGAGGGACCCCTCCACTTT
CASSQEGPLHF
>TRBJ2-6|TRBV19|NA|TRBD1
TGTGCCAGTAGGCCCCCTTCGGCAGGGGGCGCTGGGGCCAACGTCCTGACTTTC
CASRPPSAGGAGANVLTF
>TRBJ1-2|TRBV29-1|few|NA
TGCAGCGTTGATCAGGGATCGCCCGGTGGCTACACCTTC
CSVDQGSPGGYTF
>TRBJ1-2|TRBV3-1|few|TRBD1
TGTGCCAGCAGGGGGACAGGGGAAGACCCTCATGGCTACACCTTC
CASRGTGEDPHGYTF
>TRBJ2-7|TRBV20-1|many|NA
TGCAGTGCTAGGTCAGCATTTACAGCGATCAGGGTCTACGAGCAGTACTTC
CSARSAFTAIRVYEQYF
>TRBJ1-1|TRBV29-1|few|NA
TGCAGCGTTGACCCCGAGAGCCCTGAAGCTTTCTTT
CSVDPESPEAFF
>TRBJ2-7|TRBV27|NA|NA
TGTGCCAGTGGACCGGACACCCGCTACGAGCAGTACTTC
CASGPDTRYEQYF
>TRBJ1-1|TRBV5-1|NA|NA
TGCGCCAGCAGCCGGAGACCGGGACAAATGAACACTGAAGCTTTCTTT
CASSRRPGQMNTEAFF
>TRBJ2-3|TRBV20-1|many|NA
TGCAGTGCTAGCGGTTCGGGGATCCCAGATACGCAGTATTTT
CSASGSGIPDTQYF
>TRBJ1-1|TRBV20-1|many|NA
TGCAGTGCTAGCGATCAGAACACTGAAGCTTTCTTT
CSASDQNTEAFF
>TRBJ2-5|TRBV12-3/TRBV12-4|many|TRBD1
TGTGCCAGCAGACGTACAGGGGGCACGGAGACCCAGTACTTC
CASRRTGGTETQYF
>TRBJ2-3|TRBV7-3|many|TRBD2
TGTGCCAGCAGCTACTGGGGACTAGGACGGGGAGATACGCAGTATTTT
CASSYWGLGRGDTQYF
>TRBJ2-7|TRBV20-1|few|NA
TGCAGTGCCCAATCACCTAGTTGGGAGCAGTACTTC
CSAQSPSWEQYF
>TRBJ2-2|TRBV4-1|many|NA
TGCGCCAGCGCGAGAGCCGGGGAGCTGTTTTTT
CASARAGELFF
>TRBJ2-1|TRBV4-1|NA|TRBD2
TGCGCCAGCAGCCAAGCCAGGACTAGTCGACAGTTCTTC
CASSQARTSRQFF
>TRBJ1-5|TRBV24-1|NA|TRBD1
TGTGCCACCAGTGAGGCCCGGACAGGGGGCACTCAGCCCCAGCATTTT
CATSEARTGGTQPQHF
>TRBJ2-7|TRBV6-2/TRBV6-3|many|NA
TGTGCCAGCAGGGCCACCGATACCTACGAGCAGTACTTC
CASRATDTYEQYF
>TRBJ2-1|TRBV10-3|few|TRBD2
TGTGCCATCATGTCTAGCGGGGGGAGGAACTACAATGAGCAGTTCTTC
CAIMSSGGRNYNEQFF
>TRBJ1-3|TRBV11-2|many|NA
TGTGCCAGCAGCTTAGATCCGGTTGTAGGAAACACCATATATTTT
CASSLDPVVGNTIYF
>TRBJ2-4|TRBV5-1|NA|NA
TGCGCCAGCAGCTTACAGCGCCCGGAAAACATTCAGTACTTC
CASSLQRPENIQYF
>TRBJ1-1|TRBV5-5|many|NA
TGTGCCAGCAGCCGTGCAGCGGGAAACACTGAAGCTTTCTTT
CASSRAAGNTEAFF
>TRBJ1-1|TRBV27|many|NA
TGTGCCAGCAGTTTAAGGCGAGGGCAGGGGCGTAGCACTGAAGCTTTCTTT
CASSLRRGQGRSTEAFF
>TRBJ2-6|TRBV10-2|many|NA
TGCGCCAGCAGTGAGTCGCGACCCTCTGGGGCCAACGTCCTGACTTTC
CASSESRPSGANVLTF